This T cell receptor (beta chain) was captured by sequencing in a study of blood T cells in healthy people across ages. This clonotype has only a few counts. Then a second PCR, running roughly 7 to 11 cycles, was carried out with a sample-barcoded 5' primer and a J-beta primer mix. TCRdb reprocessed the 5' RACE reads with MiXCR, giving one entry per CDR3 protein. Counted here are nearly 800,000 distinct CDR3 sequences, roughly 25% occurring once; the ten biggest clones make up under 4%. This sample was shared with a second study, whose subject was T cells of mothers and their children. That paper states: A few healthy Caucasian mothers, along with their six children, served as the donors.

The source is a boy under 18 in good health. Sequenced sample: blood.

CDR3 nucleotide sequence: TGTGCCAGCAGTTCTCGCCTAGCGGGGGAAACGAGTGAGCAGTTCTTC. Its protein is CASSSRLAGETSEQFF. This chain links TRBV28 with TRBJ2-1; 10 bases are shared with TRBD2. The CDR3 length is 16 residues. The germline gives CDR1 MDHEN, CDR2 SYDVKM. V trimming: 4 bases; J trimming: 9 bases; junction bases outside the gene matches: 12.